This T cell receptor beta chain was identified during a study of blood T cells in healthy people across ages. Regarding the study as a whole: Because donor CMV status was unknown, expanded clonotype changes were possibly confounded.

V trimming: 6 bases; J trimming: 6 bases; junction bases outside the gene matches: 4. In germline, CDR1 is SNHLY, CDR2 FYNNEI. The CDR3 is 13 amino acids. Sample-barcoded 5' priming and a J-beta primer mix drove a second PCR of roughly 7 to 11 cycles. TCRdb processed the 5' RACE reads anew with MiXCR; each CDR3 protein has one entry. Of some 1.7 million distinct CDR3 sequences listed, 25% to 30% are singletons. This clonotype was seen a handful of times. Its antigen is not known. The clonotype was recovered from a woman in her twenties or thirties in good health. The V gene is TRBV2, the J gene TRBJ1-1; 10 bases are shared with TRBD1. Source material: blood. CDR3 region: CASSVGTGAEAFF. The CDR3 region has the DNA TGTGCCAGCAGCGTCGGGACAGGGGCTGAAGCTTTCTTT.